A selection of T cell receptor beta chains follows, all from one sample in a study of neurological immune-mediated disorders. Each CDR3 protein is one row after TCRdb ran MiXCR on the 5' RACE reads. The sample comprises tens of thousands of distinct CDR3 sequences, 11% to 15% of which are singletons, and 6.8% rests with the top ten. Material for sequencing was PBMCs. These receptor sequences come from a woman between 45 and 65 years old in good health. The CDR3 runs from the conserved cysteine through the conserved F or W. The order of the fields is V gene, D gene, CDR3 length, J gene, CDR3 protein. The D gene is left open where the match is weak.

TRBV20-1	NA	14	TRBJ1-5	CSAGFRGNNQPQHF
TRBV5-1	NA	16	TRBJ1-1	CASSLGLPRGDTEAFF
TRBV7-2	TRBD2	20	TRBJ2-1	CASSPRVVAGGLRSYNEQFF
TRBV12-3/TRBV12-4	TRBD1	14	TRBJ1-1	CASSGQVGVTEAFF
TRBV9	TRBD1	15	TRBJ2-7	CASSVGRDRVYEQYF
TRBV5-1	TRBD1	16	TRBJ2-3	CASSFPAQGSTNTQSF
TRBV3-1	TRBD2	16	TRBJ2-5	CASSQASGTIQETQYF
TRBV28	NA	14	TRBJ2-3	CASSLIGSTDTQYF
TRBV3-1	NA	14	TRBJ1-1	CASSHGSRGNEAFF
TRBV12-3/TRBV12-4	NA	13	TRBJ2-1	CASKSQSYNEQFF
TRBV29-1	TRBD1	15	TRBJ2-5	CSVVPGTGNQETQYF
TRBV25-1	NA	10	TRBJ2-1	CASGHNEQFF
TRBV7-8	NA	12	TRBJ2-3	CASGLLEDWQYF
TRBV10-3	NA	14	TRBJ1-2	CAIMKSRESDGYTF
TRBV14	NA	14	TRBJ1-1	CASSLNRAGDDIRF
TRBV12-3/TRBV12-4	NA	16	TRBJ1-1	CASSLYDGEGDAEAFF
TRBV20-1	TRBD2	13	TRBJ2-7	CSARASGTYEQYF
TRBV5-1	NA	14	TRBJ2-7	CASSPQDHRNEQYF
TRBV5-1	TRBD1	15	TRBJ2-1	CASSTGQGRKYEQFF
TRBV5-1	NA	14	TRBJ2-7	CASSLGTAVYEQYF
TRBV5-1	NA	14	TRBJ1-3	CASSPGVSGNTIYF
TRBV7-2	TRBD2	16	TRBJ2-4	CASSERGGPCKNIQYF
TRBV19	NA	12	TRBJ2-5	CASSMLGGPRTF
TRBV20-1	NA	14	TRBJ1-5	CSAVTGGGNQPQHF
TRBV4-1	TRBD2	19	TRBJ2-3	CASSQRGLAGGNGQDTQYF
TRBV5-8	TRBD2	17	TRBJ2-5	CASSLGAAGARGETQYF
TRBV7-8	NA	19	TRBJ2-5	CASSITLSWVPSDQETQYF
TRBV5-1	TRBD2	16	TRBJ2-7	CASSLSGSLTYYEQYF
TRBV5-1	TRBD1	13	TRBJ1-1	CASGDRVSTEAFF
TRBV20-1	NA	14	TRBJ2-1	CSAPRQGINNEQFF
TRBV5-1	NA	17	TRBJ1-3	CASSLGSRDTSGNTIYF
TRBV6-5	NA	15	TRBJ1-1	CASSSRVGMNTEAFF
TRBV5-1	NA	14	TRBJ2-1	CASSLASAGHEQFF
TRBV24-1	NA	16	TRBJ2-7	CATSDPSRDNSYEQYF
TRBV6-6	NA	12	TRBJ1-4	CASRHSGEKLFF